The entry below gives a single T cell receptor (beta chain) sequence along with its context. Its recognized antigen is unknown. Base qualities are missing; no much larger clone stands one base away. TCRbeta CDR3 regions were amplified from genomic DNA using the immunoSEQ Assay, a bias-controlled multiplex PCR. The paper's data handling went like this. The number of nucleated cells in each sample was estimated by amplification of reference gene primers within the assay. To quantify the absolute abundance of each unique TCRbeta CDR3 rearrangement, sequence reads were collapsed and filtered. For each sample, productive Simpson clonality was calculated as the square root of Simpson's diversity index over productive rearrangements. The table was pulled from immuneACCESS by TCRdb, which kept in-frame rearrangements only. Such tables lose some clones; where checked, under half of the loss comes from unresolved V genes, and the rest has no known cause. V, J and clone size were drawn from that table, and D and trimming were deduced from the DNA. This sample has tens of thousands of clones in its table, and 84% of those were observed once. 20% to 25% of the sample belongs to the ten largest clones.

The sample belongs to a study of blood T cell repertoires in COVID-19 (dated by TCRdb to about 2020). Some background on the complete study: Samples from collaborators originated in the United States, Italy and Spain and spanned both the acute and convalescent phases of COVID-19. Where available, HLA class I and class II types were taken from metadata supplied by the sample provider and were not determined by assay-based typing. The dataset comprised deeply sampled blood TCRbeta repertoires from subjects exposed to, actively infected with, or recovered from COVID-19. Samples were obtained from the ongoing ImmuneRACE study (first 160 participants) and from over a thousand subjects provided by 6 global collaborators. A de-identified subject ID, COVID-19 status, age in years and sex were almost always included in the sample metadata. The prospective study material was composed of cDNA or gDNA derived from T cells, B-cell-depleted T cells, or PBMCs. The repertoires were made available in a free public database intended to serve as a resource for research on the immune response to SARS-CoV-2. Broader findings and caveats from the paper: Clinical and demographic metadata were provided uncurated, with the amount varying by source and participant.

The collaborating institutions used their own protocols to collect whole blood in K2EDTA tubes. For TCRbeta analysis, collaborators shipped samples as frozen whole blood, isolated PBMCs, or DNA extracted from either of those sample types. The sample taken for sequencing was peripheral blood. The TCR originated in a woman between 45 and 60 years old with acute or convalescent COVID-19.

The CDR3 reads CASSLGQGPYEQYF. The DNA sequence reads TGTGCCAGCTCGCTAGGACAGGGTCCCTACGAGCAGTACTTC. The rearranged segments are TRBV18 and TRBJ2-7, and TRBD1 matches 8 of the central bases. The CDR3 runs 14 amino acids, cysteine and phenylalanine included. The entry retains the CDR3 DNA only, 42 bases that are in frame from base 1. Trimmed from V: 6 bases; trimmed from J: 2 bases; junction bases lacking a gene match: 6. As encoded in the germline V gene, CDR1 is KGHSH while CDR2 is LQKENI.